Listed below are T cell receptor beta chains from one sample, sequenced in a study of identical twins. TCRdb used MiXCR to reprocess the 5' RACE reads, holding one entry per CDR3 protein. The data hold 300,000 to 400,000 distinct CDR3 sequences, with around 12% observed a single time. These data were also filed under a second study, of yellow fever vaccine responses in identical twins.

Sequencing used CD8+ T cells sorted from blood. The receptors were sampled from a woman aged 18 to 35 in good health. Both conserved end residues are trimmed from each CDR3. The D gene is left open where the match is weak. Where a row states a size, it is once, few, many or the class of an expanded clone; other rows omit it.

>TRBJ1-6|TRBV13|NA|NA
ASKGLSHSPLH
>TRBJ2-1|TRBV7-9|NA|NA
ASSSGLNNEQF
>TRBJ1-1|TRBV7-9|NA|NA
ASSLPLDRHEAF
>TRBJ2-1|TRBV5-5|few|NA
ASSFVASSYNEQF
>TRBJ2-1|TRBV7-9|NA|TRBD2
ASSLALLAAYNEQF
>TRBJ2-7|TRBV28|few|TRBD2
ASSRPVAGLAYEQY
>TRBJ2-2|TRBV5-1|many|NA
ASSLGDYPGELF
>TRBJ2-1|TRBV27|NA|NA
ASSSPDNEQF
>TRBJ2-7|TRBV20-1|NA|TRBD2
SARDSGEGLRGEQY
>TRBJ2-5|TRBV3-1|NA|TRBD2
ASSQLLAGGQETQY
>TRBJ2-3|TRBV5-6|few|NA
ASSLDGIDTQY